This T cell receptor (beta chain) was sequenced for a study of cytotoxic CD8 clonotypes in ibrutinib-treated CLL. Study-wide results and caveats: Progressing and sustained-remission patients had different sampling times. Contraction or stability on treatment was seen for public clonotypes, which were uncommon.

TCR beta library input comprised around 2 micrograms of genomic DNA from cryopreserved PBMCs. The assay was immunoSEQ multiplex PCR, and TCRdb's table has in-frame clones only and misses some. Of about 160,000 clones listed, about 80% were seen once; the top ten hold about 4.6%. A note on this clone: Antigen: not known.

Germline assignment: CDR1 SGHNT and CDR2 YYREEE (reference sequence). Germline trimming cut 4 bases from V and 5 bases from J; bases unmatched to any gene: 11. This CDR3 has 15 amino acids. The specimen was PBMCs, collected after 24 months of ibrutinib treatment. The clonotype originates from a human donor with chronic lymphocytic leukemia. This chain connects TRBV5-4 to TRBJ2-7, with TRBD2 identical over 8 bases. The CDR3 protein is CASSGLRTSIHEQYF. DNA for the CDR3: TGTGCCAGCAGCGGGCTGCGGACTAGCATCCACGAGCAGTACTTC.